These T cell receptor beta chains were read from a single sample in a study of shared clonotypes between healthy human individuals. The protocol was immunoSEQ multiplex PCR, while the TCRdb copy is restricted to in-frame clones and leaves out a portion. Of over a million clones detected, approximately 78% appear once; the ten largest clones hold around 0.47%. The sequenced sample consisted of memory CD4+ T cells from PBMCs. The origin of the receptors is a man younger than 35 in good health. Some clones in this sample may be carry-over from other donors' samples. The CDR3 runs from the conserved cysteine through the conserved F or W. Fields, in order: V gene, J gene, CDR3 protein.

TRBV6-6	TRBJ2-7	CASSHRGSRNEQYF
TRBV7-9	TRBJ1-1	CASSPFFGAGTEAFF
TRBV5-1	TRBJ1-3	CASSFGSPRGGNTIYF
TRBV7-2	TRBJ2-7	CASSSQLPGGYEQYF
TRBV27	TRBJ2-7	CASSLAPFYEQYF
TRBV6-5	TRBJ2-7	CASSSHQDRPREQYF
TRBV5-4	TRBJ2-1	CASSLIAGAYNEQFF
TRBV7-2	TRBJ2-1	CASSLGSLPRGNEQFF
TRBV15	TRBJ2-7	CATSRGVYRTSGRREQYF
TRBV18	TRBJ1-1	CASSSGAGAREAFF
TRBV19	TRBJ1-4	CASTRRGSLATNEKLFF
TRBV11-2	TRBJ1-3	CASKSRGGSGNTIYF
TRBV6-5	TRBJ2-1	CASSRQIQYNEQFF
TRBV19	TRBJ2-7	CASSNAGYEQYF
TRBV20-1	TRBJ1-2	CSGPAPWGYTF
TRBV28	TRBJ1-2	CASSFLRQGARGYTF
TRBV5-1	TRBJ2-3	CASSPVVAGGGDTQYF
TRBV27	TRBJ1-3	CASSSKGPSGNTIYF
TRBV28	TRBJ2-7	CASSSGGVSLHEQYF
TRBV7-9	TRBJ2-7	CASIQFSGRLSYEQYF
TRBV29-1	TRBJ2-5	CSVLTPGQGAEETQYF
TRBV2	TRBJ2-4	CASSEPAGKNIQYF
TRBV18	TRBJ2-3	CASSPPGPSTDTQYF
TRBV7-6	TRBJ2-7	CASSPGQGGGVYEQYF
TRBV5-1	TRBJ2-1	CASSLAPTSGSEQFF
TRBV5-4	TRBJ2-3	CASSGTSGRGTDTQYF
TRBV28	TRBJ2-7	CASRGRGDQGAYEQYF
TRBV18	TRBJ2-6	CASSPIQQGSGANVLTF
TRBV5-1	NA	CASSLVPPGQHF
TRBV4-1	TRBJ2-1	CASSLQGWTADNEQFF
TRBV25-1	TRBJ2-1	CASSLPGDSYNEQFF
TRBV28	TRBJ2-6	CASSPLHSGANVLTF
TRBV7-8	TRBJ2-7	CASSPLSDYYEQYF
TRBV9	TRBJ2-1	CASSLNPAGPLYNEQFF
TRBV28	TRBJ2-7	CAILGSSGAYEQYF
TRBV4-1	TRBJ2-1	CASSQGLAGGRVYNEQFF
TRBV4-1	TRBJ2-5	CASSHYDPGKETQYF
TRBV5-1	TRBJ1-1	CASTDQGPDTEAFF
TRBV11-2	TRBJ2-7	CASRAPGQGYEQYF
TRBV7-3	TRBJ2-1	CASSFTGDSYNEQFF
TRBV29-1	NA	CSVEGQGRSEQYF
TRBV4-1	TRBJ2-7	CASSQEWLADSYEQYF